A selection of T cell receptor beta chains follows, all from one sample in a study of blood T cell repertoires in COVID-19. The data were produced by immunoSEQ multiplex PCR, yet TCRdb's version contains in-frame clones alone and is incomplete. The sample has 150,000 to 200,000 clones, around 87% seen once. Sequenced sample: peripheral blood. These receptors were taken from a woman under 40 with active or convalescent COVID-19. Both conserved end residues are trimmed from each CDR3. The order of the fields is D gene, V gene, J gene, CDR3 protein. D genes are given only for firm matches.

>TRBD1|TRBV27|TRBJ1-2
ASSLRTGERGYT
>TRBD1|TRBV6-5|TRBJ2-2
ASSYRQGSTGELF
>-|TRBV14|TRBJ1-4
ASSQAITGLVF
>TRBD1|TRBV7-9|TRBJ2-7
ASSPTAGTGQY
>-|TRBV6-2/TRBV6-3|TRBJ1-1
ASSPGLYTEAF
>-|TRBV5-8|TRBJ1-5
ASSLNFGQGNQPQH
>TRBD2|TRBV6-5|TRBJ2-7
ASSYSSAGGAYEQY
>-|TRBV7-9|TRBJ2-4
ASSPPGRESFQY
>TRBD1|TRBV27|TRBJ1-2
ASRGTGGTGGYGYT
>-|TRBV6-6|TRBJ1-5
ASSYSSSNQPQH
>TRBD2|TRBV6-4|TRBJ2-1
ASSFTSGDHNEQF
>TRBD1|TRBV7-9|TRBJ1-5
ASSEGTARNQPQH
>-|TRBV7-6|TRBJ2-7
ASSPPRGWGDYEQY
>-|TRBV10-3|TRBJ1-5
AISEEGQPQH
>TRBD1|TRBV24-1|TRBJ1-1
ATRSDRVDTEAF
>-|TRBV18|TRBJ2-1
ASSPSQGNEQF
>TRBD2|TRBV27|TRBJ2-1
ASSPGLAGAGLNEQF
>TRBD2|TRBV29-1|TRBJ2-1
SVGTSGHNEQF
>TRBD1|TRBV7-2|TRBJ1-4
ASSLGQLNEKLF
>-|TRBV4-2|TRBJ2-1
ASSPRSTGRNEQF
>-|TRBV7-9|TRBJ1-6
ASSLGGLNSPLH